The 21 T cell receptor beta chains reported below all come from one sample, sequenced in a study of breast tumors, draining lymph nodes, adjacent tissues. TCRdb redid the calling of the multiplex PCR reads with MiXCR, one entry per CDR3 protein. This table has tens of thousands of distinct CDR3 sequences, under 30% appearing once. The sequencing input was breast tumor tissue. These receptor sequences come from a female donor with breast cancer. Some clones in this sample may be carry-over from other donors' samples.

This clonotype has ten or more counts. V gene TRBV5-8 combines with J gene TRBJ1-4; no definite D call. The CDR3 totals 14 residues. Germline V gives CDR1 SGHTS, CDR2 YDEGEE. V was pared by 1 base and J by 8 bases, with 12 bases between. Written as DNA, the CDR3 is TGTGCCAGCAGCTTGTCTCCTTCGGTCGAAAAACTGTTTTTT. This translates into CASSLSPSVEKLFF.

The V gene is TRBV20-1, the J gene TRBJ2-1; D is possibly TRBD1 (6 bases). The ends were cut back, 6 bases at V and 5 bases at J, with 20 bases in the middle. The germline V gene has CDR1 DFQATT and CDR2 SNEGSKA (reference sequence). This CDR3 is built from 15 residues. The CDR3 DNA sequence: TGCAGTGCCCAAACACGGGACAAAGTCCACAATGAGCAGTTCTTC. It codes for CSAQTRDKVHNEQFF.

The chain joins TRBV27 to TRBJ1-5; 8 bases align to TRBD1. Germline CDR1 is MNHEY and CDR2 is SMNVEV (reference sequence). The CDR3 is 17 amino acids. In nucleotides, the CDR3 is TGTGCTTGCAGCCGTACATCAGGGACAGGCCCCAATCAGCCCCAGCATTTT. Encoded protein: CACSRTSGTGPNQPQHF.

At least ten counts were recorded for this clonotype. The rearrangement links TRBV24-1 to TRBJ2-2, with D possibly TRBD1 on 5 matching bases. Germline assignment: CDR1 KGHDR and CDR2 SFDVKD. V lost 8 bases, J lost 2 bases, and 11 bases lay in between. CDR3 length: 14 residues. The CDR3 DNA is TGTGCCACCAAAGAGACAGCCAACACCGGGGAGCTGTTTTTT. Protein: CATKETANTGELFF.

This clonotype has only a few counts. The chain uses TRBV4-1 and TRBJ2-6; D possibly corresponds to TRBD1 (6 bases). Germline loops: CDR1 MGHRA, CDR2 YSYEKL. Deletions cut 1 base from V and 0 bases from J, with 16 bases between. This CDR3 has 19 amino acids. The CDR3 nucleotides are TGCGCCAGCAGCCAAGCACCGGGGACATCGCACTCTGGGGCCAACGTCCTGACTTTC. Translated: CASSQAPGTSHSGANVLTF.

Points on this clonotype: This could be a read error, since a much larger clone is one nucleotide away. The V and J genes are TRBV19 and TRBJ2-3, with D perhaps matching TRBD1 (5 bases). From germline, CDR1 is LNHDA and CDR2 SQIVND (reference sequence). CDR3 length equals 15 residues. CDR3 in amino acids: CVSSIQGWGTDTQYF. For the CDR3, the DNA is TGTGTCAGTAGTATCCAGGGTTGGGGCACAGATACGCAGTATTTT.

This clonotype showed up many times. DNA for the CDR3: TGTGCCATCAGTGAGAGGGGGGGCAAGACTAATGAAAAACTGTTTTTT. Translated, it gives CAISERGGKTNEKLFF. The chain is built from TRBV10-3 and TRBJ1-4; tentative D call: TRBD1 (6 bases). This CDR3 region has 16 residues. V dropped 2 bases and J dropped 2 bases, with 12 bases sitting between them. Looked up from germline, CDR1 is ENHRY and CDR2 is SYGVKD.

In regard to this clonotype: Since a much larger clone is just one base distant, this may be a read error. The genes are TRBV3-1 and TRBJ1-6; 12 nucleotides align to TRBD1. CDR1 and CDR2 (germline): LGHDT, YNNKEL (reference sequence). The CDR3 runs 15 residues. V lost 8 bases to trimming and J lost 8 bases; unmatched junction nucleotides: 7. The CDR3 DNA follows: TGTGCCAGCGGAAGCGGGACAGGGGGCCATTCACCCCTCCACTTT. Its protein is CASGSGTGGHSPLHF.

This rearrangement joins TRBV11-3 to TRBJ2-1, with 11 bases fitting TRBD1. Unmatched junction bases numbered 16, after V lost 5 bases and J lost 7 bases. There are 18 residues in the CDR3. Germline assignment: CDR1 SGHNT and CDR2 YENEEA. The CDR3 loop is CASSPYPSRDRGGNEQFF. The CDR3 region has the DNA TGTGCCAGCAGCCCTTATCCCTCTAGGGACAGGGGGGGAAATGAGCAGTTCTTC.

This clonotype was detected many times. The chain recombines TRBV19 with TRBJ1-6, with D unresolved. The CDR3 sequence is 15 residues long. Per germline, CDR1 LNHDA and CDR2 SQIVND (reference sequence). Trimming left V 6 bases short and J 0 bases short, with 9 bases between. The CDR3 region is CASSTADSYNSPLHF. For the CDR3, the DNA is TGTGCCAGTAGCACCGCCGACTCCTATAATTCACCCCTCCACTTT.

This clonotype was recorded once. A much larger clonotype is one base distant, so this may be a read error. The chain is built from TRBV7-9 and TRBJ2-3; maybe TRBD2 (6 bases). There are 13 residues in the CDR3. Germline values: CDR1 SEHNR, CDR2 FQNEAQ (reference sequence). Trimming took 8 bases from V and 0 from J, leaving 9 bases between them. In nucleotides, the CDR3 is TGTGCCAGCCGGACTACGAGCACAGATACGCAGTATTTT. Translated, it gives CASRTTSTDTQYF.

This clonotype appeared many times. The gene calls are TRBV5-1 and TRBJ2-1; 11 positions agree with TRBD2. Germline loops: CDR1 SGHRS, CDR2 YFSETQ. The ends lost 6 bases at V and 3 bases at J; junction bases unmatched: 5. The CDR3 has 15 amino acids. The CDR3 sequence: CASKLAGAFYNEQFF. The CDR3 DNA is TGCGCCAGCAAACTAGCGGGAGCGTTCTACAATGAGCAGTTCTTC.

This clonotype was observed a handful of times. The chain has TRBV19 and TRBJ2-1; D is ambiguous. The CDR3 spans 16 residues. In germline, CDR1 is LNHDA, CDR2 SQIVND (reference sequence). Trimming stripped 3 bases from V and 2 bases from J, with 14 bases between. The CDR3 is CASSILLGNPYNEQFF. DNA of the CDR3: TGTGCCAGTAGTATCTTGTTGGGCAACCCCTACAATGAGCAGTTCTTC.

This clonotype was observed a handful of times. The CDR3 spells CASSITGDLAKNIQYF. Here the CDR3 DNA reads TGTGCCAGCAGCATCACAGGGGATCTAGCCAAAAACATTCAGTACTTC. The chain recombines TRBV13 with TRBJ2-4; TRBD1 aligns across 7 bases. Germline values: CDR1 PRHDT, CDR2 FYEKMQ (reference sequence). CDR3 length: 16 residues. The V segment lost 5 bases and the J segment 0 bases; nucleotides outside the gene matches: 7.

This clonotype has ten or more counts. This chain connects TRBV20-1 to TRBJ2-3; 16 bases line up with TRBD2. The junction had 13 bases not matched to a gene; V was cut back by 2 bases and J by 2 bases. Germline V gene data show CDR1 as DFQATT and CDR2 as SNEGSKA (reference sequence). This CDR3 comprises 20 residues. In DNA, the CDR3 is TGCAGTGCTAGACCTCTGGGACTAGCGGGGGGGCAGGGTCCCACAGATACGCAGTATTTT. Protein sequence: CSARPLGLAGGQGPTDTQYF.

This clonotype was seen repeatedly, ten times or more. This rearrangement joins TRBV5-6 to TRBJ1-4; D is unclear. V lost 0 bases and J 4 bases, leaving 7 bases between the germline ends. Per the germline V gene, CDR1 is SGHDT and CDR2 is YYEEEE. This CDR3 is built from 14 residues. The CDR3 here is CASSLGTDNEKLFF. DNA for the CDR3: TGTGCCAGCAGCTTGGGCACAGATAATGAAAAACTGTTTTTT.

The sample holds many counts of this clonotype. The chain recombines TRBV12-3 or TRBV12-4 with TRBJ1-2; 9 bases fit TRBD1. V lost 6 bases, J lost 7 bases, and 15 bases stayed unmatched. This CDR3 has 16 residues. The DNA for the CDR3 is TGTGCCAGCAGCCAAAACCCTCAACAGGGGGCCAGTGGCTACACCTTC. Translated: CASSQNPQQGASGYTF.

This clonotype was detected many times. This sequence joins TRBV20-1 and TRBJ1-2; weak D call: TRBD1 (6 bases). V lost 5 bases to trimming and J lost 8 bases, with 18 bases between them. The CDR3 runs 13 residues. Germline V CDR1 and CDR2: DFQATT, SNEGSKA (reference sequence). In DNA, the CDR3 is TGCAGTGCTGAGTTACAGGGTTTCTGGGGCTACACCTTC. Translating gives CSAELQGFWGYTF.

The chain uses TRBV5-1 and TRBJ1-4; D is uncertain. The germline gives CDR1 SGHRS, CDR2 YFSETQ. CDR3 length: 14 amino acids. The germline V and J ends were trimmed by 4 bases and 0 bases, with 7 bases remaining between them. In nucleotides, the CDR3 is TGCGCCAGCAGCCTAGGAGCAACTAATGAAAAACTGTTTTTT. Amino acid sequence: CASSLGATNEKLFF.

This clonotype was counted between two and nine times. This rearrangement joins TRBV9 to TRBJ2-3, with a tentative D call TRBD2 (5 bases). V lost 0 bases, J lost 4 bases, and 12 bases lay in between. In germline, CDR1 is SGDLS, CDR2 YYNGEE. This CDR3 region has 15 residues. In nucleotides, the CDR3 is TGTGCCAGCAGCGTAGCTCGGCGGGCTTCAGATACGCAGTATTTT. This codes for CASSVARRASDTQYF.

This clonotype was observed at least ten times. This CDR3 is CASGRGNSPLHF. CDR3 coding DNA: TGTGCCAGTGGCCGCGGAAATTCACCCCTCCACTTT. The V gene is TRBV27, the J gene TRBJ1-6; D not resolved. V lost 9 bases, J lost 7 bases, and 10 bases lay in between. The CDR3 covers 12 residues. Germline V gene sequence: CDR1 MNHEY, CDR2 SMNVEV (reference sequence).